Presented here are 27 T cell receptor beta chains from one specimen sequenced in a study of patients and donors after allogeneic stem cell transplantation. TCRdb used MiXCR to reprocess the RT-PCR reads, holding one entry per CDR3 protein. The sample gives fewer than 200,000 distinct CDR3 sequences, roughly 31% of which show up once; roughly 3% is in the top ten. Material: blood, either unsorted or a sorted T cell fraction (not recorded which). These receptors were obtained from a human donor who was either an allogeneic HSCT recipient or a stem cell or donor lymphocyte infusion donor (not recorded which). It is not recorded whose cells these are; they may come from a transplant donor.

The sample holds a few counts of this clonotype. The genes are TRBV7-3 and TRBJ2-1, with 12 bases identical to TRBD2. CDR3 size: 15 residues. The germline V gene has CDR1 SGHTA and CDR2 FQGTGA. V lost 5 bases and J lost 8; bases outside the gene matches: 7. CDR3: CASSPLTSGSDEQFF. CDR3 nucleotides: TGTGCCAGCAGCCCCTTGACTAGCGGGAGTGATGAGCAGTTCTTC.

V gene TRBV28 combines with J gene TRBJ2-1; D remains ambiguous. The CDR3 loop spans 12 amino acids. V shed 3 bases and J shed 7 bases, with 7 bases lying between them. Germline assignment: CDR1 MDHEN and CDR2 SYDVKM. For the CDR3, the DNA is TGTGCCAGCAGTTTGGTCATGAATGAGCAGTTCTTC. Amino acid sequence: CASSLVMNEQFF.

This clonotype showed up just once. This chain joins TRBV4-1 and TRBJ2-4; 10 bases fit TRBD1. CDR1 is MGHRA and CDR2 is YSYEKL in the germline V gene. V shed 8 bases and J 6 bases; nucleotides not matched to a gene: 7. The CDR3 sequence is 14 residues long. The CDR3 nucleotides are TGCGCCAGCGCCCGACAGGGGGCAACAAACATTCAGTACTTC. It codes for CASARQGATNIQYF.

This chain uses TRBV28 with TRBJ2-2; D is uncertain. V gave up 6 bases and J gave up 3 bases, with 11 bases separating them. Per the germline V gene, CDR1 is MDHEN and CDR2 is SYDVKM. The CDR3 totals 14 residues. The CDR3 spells CASSLATYTGELFF. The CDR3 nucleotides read TGTGCCAGCAGCCTTGCAACTTACACCGGGGAGCTGTTTTTT.

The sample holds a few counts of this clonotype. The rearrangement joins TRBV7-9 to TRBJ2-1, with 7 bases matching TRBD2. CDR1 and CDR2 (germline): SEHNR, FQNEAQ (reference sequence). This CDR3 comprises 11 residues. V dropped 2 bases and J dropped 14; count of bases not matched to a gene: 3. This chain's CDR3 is CASSLQREEFF. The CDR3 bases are TGTGCCAGCAGCTTACAGCGGGAAGAGTTCTTC.

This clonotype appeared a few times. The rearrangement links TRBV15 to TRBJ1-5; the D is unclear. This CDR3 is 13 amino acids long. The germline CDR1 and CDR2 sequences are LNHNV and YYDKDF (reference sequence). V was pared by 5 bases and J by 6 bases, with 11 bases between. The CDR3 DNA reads TGTGCCACCAGCGGACGGACGAGTCAGCCCCAGCATTTT. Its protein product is CATSGRTSQPQHF.

The CDR3 DNA is TGCGCCAGCAGCCGGGCCGGGACTAGCGGGAGAAACACCGGGGAGCTGTTTTTT. Protein sequence: CASSRAGTSGRNTGELFF. The V call is TRBV5-1, the J call TRBJ2-2; 14 positions match TRBD2. CDR3 size: 18 residues. The junction had 7 bases not matched to a gene; V was cut back by 4 bases and J by 2 bases. Germline V lookup: CDR1 SGHRS, CDR2 YFSETQ.

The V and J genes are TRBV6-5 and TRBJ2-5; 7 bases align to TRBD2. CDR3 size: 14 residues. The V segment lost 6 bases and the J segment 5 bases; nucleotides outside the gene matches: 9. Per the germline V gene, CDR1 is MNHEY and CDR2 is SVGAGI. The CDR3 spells CASRSSGLGETQYF. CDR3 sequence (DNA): TGTGCCAGCAGATCCTCCGGACTAGGGGAGACCCAGTACTTC.

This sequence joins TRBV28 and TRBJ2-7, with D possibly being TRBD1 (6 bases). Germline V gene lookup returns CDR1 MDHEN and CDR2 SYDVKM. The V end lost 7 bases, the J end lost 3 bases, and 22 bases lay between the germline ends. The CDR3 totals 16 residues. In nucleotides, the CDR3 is TGTGCCAGCACCTTAGGGCTGGGGGTAGGGGGCTACGAGCAGTACTTC. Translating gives CASTLGLGVGGYEQYF. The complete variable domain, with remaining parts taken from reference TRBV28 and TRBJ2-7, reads DVKVTQSSRYLVKRTGEKVFLECVQDMDHENMFWYRQDPGLGLRLIYFSYDVKMKEKGDIPEGYSVSREKKERFSLILESASTNQTSMYLCASTLGLGVGGYEQYFGPGTRLTVT.

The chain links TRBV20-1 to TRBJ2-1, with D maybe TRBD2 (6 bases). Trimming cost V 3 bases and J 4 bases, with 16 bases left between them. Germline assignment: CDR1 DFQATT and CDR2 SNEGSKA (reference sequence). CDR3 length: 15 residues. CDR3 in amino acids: CSARVWRGLYNEQFF. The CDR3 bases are TGCAGTGCTAGGGTCTGGCGGGGCTTATACAATGAGCAGTTCTTC.

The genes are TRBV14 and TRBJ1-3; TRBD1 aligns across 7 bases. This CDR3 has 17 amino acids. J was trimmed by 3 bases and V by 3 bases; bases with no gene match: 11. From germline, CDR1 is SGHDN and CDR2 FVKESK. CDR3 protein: CASSHPGTALLGNTIYF. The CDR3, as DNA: TGTGCCAGCAGCCACCCCGGGACAGCCTTACTTGGAAACACCATATATTTT.

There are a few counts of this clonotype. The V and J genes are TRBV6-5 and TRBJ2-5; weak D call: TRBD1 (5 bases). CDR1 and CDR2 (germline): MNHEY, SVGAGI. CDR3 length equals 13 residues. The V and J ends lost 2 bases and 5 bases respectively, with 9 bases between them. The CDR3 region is CASSYRGEETQYF. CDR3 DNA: TGTGCCAGCAGTTACAGGGGTGAGGAGACCCAGTACTTC.

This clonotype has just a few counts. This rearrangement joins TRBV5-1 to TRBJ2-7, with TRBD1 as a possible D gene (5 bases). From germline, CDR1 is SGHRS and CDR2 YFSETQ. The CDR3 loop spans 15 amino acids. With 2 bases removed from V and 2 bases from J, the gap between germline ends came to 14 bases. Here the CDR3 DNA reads TGCGCCAGCAGCTTCGAAGACAGCCTAGCCTACGAGCAGTACTTC. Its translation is CASSFEDSLAYEQYF.

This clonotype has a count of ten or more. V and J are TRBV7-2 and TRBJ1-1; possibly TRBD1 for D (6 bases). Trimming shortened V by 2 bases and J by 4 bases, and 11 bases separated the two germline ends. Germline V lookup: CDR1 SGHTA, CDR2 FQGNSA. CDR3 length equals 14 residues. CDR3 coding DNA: TGTGCCAGCAGCTTACGGGGGGCTGGCACTGAAGCTTTCTTT. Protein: CASSLRGAGTEAFF.

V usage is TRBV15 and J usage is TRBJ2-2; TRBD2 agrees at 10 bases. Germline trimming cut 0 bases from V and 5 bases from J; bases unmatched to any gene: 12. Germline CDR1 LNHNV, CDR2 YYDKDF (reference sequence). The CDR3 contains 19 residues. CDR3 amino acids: CATSRDFPGLAYQTGELFF. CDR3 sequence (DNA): TGTGCCACCAGCAGAGACTTCCCGGGACTAGCGTACCAAACCGGGGAGCTGTTTTTT. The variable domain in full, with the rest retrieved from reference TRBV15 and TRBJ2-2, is DAMVIQNPRYQVTQFGKPVTLSCSQTLNHNVMYWYQQKSSQAPKLLFHYYDKDFNNEADTPDNFQSRRPNTSFCFLDIRSPGLGDTAMYLCATSRDFPGLAYQTGELFFGEGSRLTVL.

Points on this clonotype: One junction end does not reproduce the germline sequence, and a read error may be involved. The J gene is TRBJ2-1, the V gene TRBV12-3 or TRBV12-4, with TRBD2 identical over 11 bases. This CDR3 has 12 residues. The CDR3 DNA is TGTGCCAGCAGCCAAACTAGCGGGAGAGAGATCTTC. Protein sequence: CASSQTSGREIF.

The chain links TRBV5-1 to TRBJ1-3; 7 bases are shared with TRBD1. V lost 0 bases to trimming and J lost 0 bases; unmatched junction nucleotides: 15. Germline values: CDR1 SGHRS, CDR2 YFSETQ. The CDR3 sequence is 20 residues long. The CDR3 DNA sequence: TGCGCCAGCAGCTTGGATGGGACAGCTTTCGGAGAGGCCTCTGGAAACACCATATATTTT. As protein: CASSLDGTAFGEASGNTIYF.

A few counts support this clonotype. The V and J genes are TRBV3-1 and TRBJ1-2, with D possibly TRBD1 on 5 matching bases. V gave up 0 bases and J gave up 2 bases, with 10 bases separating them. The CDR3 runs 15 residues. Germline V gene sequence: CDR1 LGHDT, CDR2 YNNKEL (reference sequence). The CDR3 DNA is TGTGCCAGCAGCCAAGAGGGAGCAGGGAACTATGGCTACACCTTC. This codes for CASSQEGAGNYGYTF.

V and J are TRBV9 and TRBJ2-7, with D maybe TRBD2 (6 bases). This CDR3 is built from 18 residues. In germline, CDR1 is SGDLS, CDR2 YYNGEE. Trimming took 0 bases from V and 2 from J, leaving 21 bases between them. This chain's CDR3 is CASSVGPFGWEVTYEQYF. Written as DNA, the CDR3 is TGTGCCAGCAGCGTAGGGCCCTTCGGATGGGAGGTAACCTACGAGCAGTACTTC.

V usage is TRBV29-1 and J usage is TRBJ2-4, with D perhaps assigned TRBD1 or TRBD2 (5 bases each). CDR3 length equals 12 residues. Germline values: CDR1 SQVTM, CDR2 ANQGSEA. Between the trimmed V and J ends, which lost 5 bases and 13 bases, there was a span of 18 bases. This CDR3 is CSVPGAPGIQYF. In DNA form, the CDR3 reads TGCAGCGTTCCCGGGGCCCCAGGCATCCAGTACTTC.

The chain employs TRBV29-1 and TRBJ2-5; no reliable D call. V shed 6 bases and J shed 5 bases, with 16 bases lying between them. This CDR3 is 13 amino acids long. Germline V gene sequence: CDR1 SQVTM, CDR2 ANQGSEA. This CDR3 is CSVKKGFGETQYF. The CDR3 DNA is TGCAGCGTGAAAAAGGGTTTTGGTGAGACCCAGTACTTC.

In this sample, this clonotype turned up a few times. As DNA, the CDR3 is TGCAGTGCTAGAGACCATGGGAGGAGAGGTCAGCCCCAGCATTTT. Translated, it gives CSARDHGRRGQPQHF. The chain couples TRBV20-1 to TRBJ1-5; D is unclear. The V gene's germline CDR1 is DFQATT and CDR2 SNEGSKA (reference sequence). V was shortened by 0 bases and J by 6 bases, with 15 bases between the two germline ends. The CDR3 totals 15 residues.

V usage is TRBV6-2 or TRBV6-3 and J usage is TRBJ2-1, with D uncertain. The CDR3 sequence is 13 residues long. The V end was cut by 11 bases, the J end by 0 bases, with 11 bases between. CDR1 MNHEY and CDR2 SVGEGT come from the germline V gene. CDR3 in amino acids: CAGSRSSYNEQFF. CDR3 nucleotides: TGTGCCGGATCCAGGAGCTCCTACAATGAGCAGTTCTTC.

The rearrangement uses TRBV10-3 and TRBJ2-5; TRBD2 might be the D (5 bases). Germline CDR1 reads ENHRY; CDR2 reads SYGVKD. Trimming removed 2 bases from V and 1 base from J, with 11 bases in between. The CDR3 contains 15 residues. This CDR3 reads CAISEPSGGQETQYF. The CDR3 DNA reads TGTGCCATCAGTGAGCCCTCTGGAGGCCAAGAGACCCAGTACTTC.

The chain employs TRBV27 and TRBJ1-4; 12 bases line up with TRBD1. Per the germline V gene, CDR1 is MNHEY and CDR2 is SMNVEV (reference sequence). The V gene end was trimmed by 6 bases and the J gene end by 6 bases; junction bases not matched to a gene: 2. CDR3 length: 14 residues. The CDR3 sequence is CASRRDRGHEKLFF. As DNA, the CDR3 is TGTGCCAGCAGAAGGGACAGGGGGCATGAAAAACTGTTTTTT.

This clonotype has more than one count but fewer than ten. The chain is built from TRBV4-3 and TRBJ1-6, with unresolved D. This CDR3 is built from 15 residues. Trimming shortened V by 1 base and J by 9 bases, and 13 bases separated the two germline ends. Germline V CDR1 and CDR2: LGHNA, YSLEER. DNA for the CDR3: TGCGCCAGCAGCCAAGGAATCCCAGCTCCTTCACCCCTCCACTTT. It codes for CASSQGIPAPSPLHF.

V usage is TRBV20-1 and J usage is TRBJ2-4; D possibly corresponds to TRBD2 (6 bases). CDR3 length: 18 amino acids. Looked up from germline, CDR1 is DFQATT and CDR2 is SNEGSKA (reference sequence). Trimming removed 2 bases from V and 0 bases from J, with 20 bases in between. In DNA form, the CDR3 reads TGCAGTGCTAGATCGGAGGGACCTGAATTGGTAGCCAAAAACATTCAGTACTTC. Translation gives CSARSEGPELVAKNIQYF.